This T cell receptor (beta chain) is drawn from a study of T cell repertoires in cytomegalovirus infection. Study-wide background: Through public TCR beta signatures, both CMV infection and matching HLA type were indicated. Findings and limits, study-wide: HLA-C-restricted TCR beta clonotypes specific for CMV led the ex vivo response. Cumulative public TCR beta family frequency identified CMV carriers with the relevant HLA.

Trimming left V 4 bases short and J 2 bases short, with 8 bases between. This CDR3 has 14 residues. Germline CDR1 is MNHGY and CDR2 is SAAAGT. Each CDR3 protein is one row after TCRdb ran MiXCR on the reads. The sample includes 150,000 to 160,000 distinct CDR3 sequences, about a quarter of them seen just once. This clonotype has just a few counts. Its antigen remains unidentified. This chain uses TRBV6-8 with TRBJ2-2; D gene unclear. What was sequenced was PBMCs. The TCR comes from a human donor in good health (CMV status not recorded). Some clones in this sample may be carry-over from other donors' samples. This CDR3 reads CASSLADNTGELFF. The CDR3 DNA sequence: TGTGCCAGCAGTTTGGCAGATAACACCGGGGAGCTGTTTTTT.